A single sample is the source of the 9 T cell receptor beta chains below, sequenced in a study of OX40 agonist ivuxolimab in advanced cancers. Generated by immunoSEQ multiplex PCR, the TCRdb table keeps only in-frame clones and is missing some. The sample carries about 27,000 clones, around 83% recorded once. The sequencing used CD4+ or CD8+ T cells sorted from blood, collected in a trial of the OX40 agonist ivuxolimab. These receptors came from an adult with an advanced solid tumor such as melanoma, head and neck, liver or kidney cancer.

This chain joins TRBV28 and TRBJ2-1, with 11 bases aligning to TRBD1. J was trimmed by 3 bases and V by 7 bases; bases with no gene match: 5. CDR3 length: 15 residues. From germline, CDR1 is MDHEN and CDR2 SYDVKM. CDR3 nucleotide sequence: TGTGCCAGCATCGCGGACAGGGGGCTCTACAATGAGCAGTTCTTC. Protein product: CASIADRGLYNEQFF.

J is TRBJ1-1 and V is TRBV5-1; TRBD1 is a possible D gene (5 bases). V lost 3 bases and J 1 base, leaving 22 bases between the germline ends. CDR1 and CDR2 from the germline V gene are SGHRS and YFSETQ. The CDR3 loop spans 18 amino acids. The CDR3 DNA follows: TGCGCCAGCAGCTCCACTAAAACCCACATTACAGGGAACACTGAAGCTTTCTTT. Translating it yields CASSSTKTHITGNTEAFF.

The genes are TRBV6-5 and TRBJ2-5, with 7 bases that match TRBD2. This CDR3 is 15 amino acids long. V trimming: 4 bases; J trimming: 5 bases; junction bases outside the gene matches: 10. Germline CDR1 MNHEY, CDR2 SVGAGI. Here the CDR3 reads CASSLAGDGGETQYF. In DNA form, the CDR3 reads TGTGCCAGCAGTTTGGCGGGAGACGGGGGGGAGACCCAGTACTTC.

The chain employs TRBV11-2 and TRBJ2-5, with D unclear. Germline V lookup: CDR1 SGHAT, CDR2 FQNNGV. V lost 5 bases to trimming and J lost 7 bases, with 20 bases between them. The CDR3 is made up of 15 amino acids. The CDR3 sequence is CASSAKQTGMRTQYF. The CDR3 coding sequence is TGTGCCAGCAGCGCAAAACAAACGGGTATGCGGACCCAGTACTTC.

The chain uses TRBV29-1 and TRBJ2-3; possible D gene TRBD1, 6 bases. The V end was cut by 3 bases, the J end by 6 bases, with 13 bases between. CDR1 and CDR2 (germline): SQVTM, ANQGSEA. This CDR3 has 13 amino acids. This CDR3 reads CSVDWKGVDTQYF. The DNA for the CDR3 is TGCAGCGTTGATTGGAAGGGGGTTGATACGCAGTATTTT.

The rearrangement joins TRBV11-2 to TRBJ2-1, with 10 bases matching TRBD2. Trimming cost V 4 bases and J 6 bases; bases outside gene matches: 3. CDR1 is SGHAT, CDR2 FQNNGV, per germline. The CDR3 sequence is 14 residues long. The CDR3 DNA sequence: TGTGCCAGCAGCTCAGGACTAGCGGCCAATGAGCAGTTCTTC. Amino acids: CASSSGLAANEQFF.

V usage is TRBV5-6 and J usage is TRBJ2-3; D is uncertain. The CDR3 contains 14 residues. Deletions cut 3 bases from V and 2 bases from J, with 10 bases between. Germline CDR1 SGHDT, CDR2 YYEEEE. Written as DNA, the CDR3 is TGTGCCAGCAGCTCTGGGTCCTTCACAGATACGCAGTATTTT. It codes for CASSSGSFTDTQYF.

J is TRBJ2-7 and V is TRBV7-3, with TRBD1 as a possible D gene (5 bases). The CDR3 totals 13 residues. V lost 5 bases and J lost 3, with 11 bases in between. Germline lookup yields CDR1 SGHTA and CDR2 FQGTGA. The CDR3 nucleotides read TGTGCCAGCAGCCCCAGCGACAGCTACGAGCAGTACTTC. The encoded protein is CASSPSDSYEQYF. Variable domain in full (rest from reference TRBV7-3 and TRBJ2-7): GAGVSQTPSNKVTEKGKYVELRCDPISGHTALYWYRQSLGQGPEFLIYFQGTGAADDSGLPNDRFFAVRPEGSVSTLKIQRTERGDSAVYLCASSPSDSYEQYFGPGTRLTVT.

V usage is TRBV6-1 and J usage is TRBJ1-6, with 8 nucleotides matching TRBD1. The V gene end was trimmed by 5 bases and the J gene end by 8 bases; junction bases not matched to a gene: 5. The germline gives CDR1 MNHNS, CDR2 SASEGT. The CDR3 spans 14 residues. The chain's CDR3 is CASSLGTGDSPLHF. CDR3 DNA: TGTGCCAGCAGTCTAGGGACAGGTGATTCACCCCTCCACTTT.